This is a list of T cell receptor beta chains from one sample in a study of control samples from healthy donors and cancer patients. Only in-frame clones appear in the TCRdb table, and some are missing; sequencing was by immunoSEQ multiplex PCR. The sample shows some 130,000 clones, around nine tenths of them seen only once. Sequenced sample: blood. The receptors stem from a man under 40 in good health. Both conserved end residues are part of each CDR3. Clone size appears in some rows only: once, few, many, or a class for an expanded clone.

TRBV7-6 NA 15 CASSLVGRNNEKLFF
TRBV6-2/TRBV6-3 NA 13 CASSLQSIYGYTF
TRBV7-9 NA 16 CASSLGTGRGGYGYTF
TRBV6-1 NA 16 CASSAHGGPRTDTQYF
TRBV29-1 NA 14 CSVPGGTHPYEQYF
TRBV27 NA 13 CASRALGQETQYF
TRBV6-5 NA 11 CASGDQETQYF
TRBV5-6 NA 12 CASSPGQGGYTF
TRBV25-1 NA 13 CASSESGRDGYTF
TRBV30 NA 16 CAWSGRGQGRREKLFF
TRBV6-1 NA 14 CASSEEEGISPLHF
TRBV5-4 once 14 CASSPGTSAYEQYF
TRBV7-9 few 12 CASSRDSTEAFF
TRBV9 NA 15 CASSLEQPYNSPLHF
TRBV2 NA 15 CASSDSRDVGNTIYF
TRBV11-2 NA 11 CASSLENEQFF
TRBV5-4 NA 14 CASSSSGADTEAFF
TRBV10-3 NA 14 CAISVSSGDYGYTF
TRBV5-6 few 14 CASSLPGTGNTIYF
TRBV27 NA 12 CASSPTYNEQFF
TRBV27 NA 17 CASSKRPGPTSTDTQYF
TRBV18 NA 14 CASSRTSGYNEQFF
TRBV27 NA 16 CASSPLAGRLGETQYF
TRBV28 NA 15 CASSFSTGWYSPLHF
TRBV6-2/TRBV6-3 NA 15 CASSYGPHITYEQYF
TRBV20-1 NA 13 CSASFRGGYGYTF
TRBV11-3 once 11 CASSPAYEQYF
TRBV19 NA 21 CASNSSGRVRVTLGPPNTQYF
TRBV5-8 once 17 CASRRTGTSGNTDTQYF
TRBV11-2 NA 14 CASSPDGGAGGYTF
TRBV19 NA 14 CASSKGQGENIQYF
TRBV2 NA 16 CASTPISSGGGGEQYF
TRBV19 NA 15 CASSGDSISNQPQHF
TRBV27 NA 15 CASRRDLGSSYEQYF
TRBV6-1 NA 12 CASSERNYGYTF
TRBV6-6 once 13 CASSYSNRYEQYF
TRBV5-8 NA 16 CASSLGIHSGANVLTF
TRBV28 NA 12 CASSDNTDTQYF
TRBV7-2 NA 15 CASSLVLQWEFGQYF
TRBV7-3 NA 14 CASSRVANTGELFF
TRBV19 NA 16 CASSMGLRGRSYEQYF
TRBV28 NA 21 CASSLPVGGRGIRVSVSPLHF
TRBV4-1 NA 14 CASSQEWARETQYF
TRBV7-2 NA 11 CASTTNYGYTF
TRBV7-3 NA 13 CASSGTSGNEQFF
TRBV7-8 few 14 CASRLTSGANVLTF
TRBV4-2 NA 15 CASSQVFRGQPGYTF
TRBV7-9 NA 15 CASSPGTSGERQQYF
TRBV28 NA 13 CATRAGTYNEQFF
TRBV28 once 12 CASSLLRTEAFF
TRBV4-1 NA 15 CASSQGTATNYGYTF
TRBV2 NA 14 CASNPTISGNTIYF